This T cell receptor (beta chain) was identified in a study of T cell responses to AZD1222 COVID-19 vaccine. Notes on the study in general: Among the donors, most were white British and more were female, and clonal diversity was possibly underestimated. Regions 160-218 and 743-854 held dominance among vaccine-associated CD4 TCRs, which spanned spike.

There are 14 residues in the CDR3. With 4 bases clipped from V and 6 bases from J, the junction kept 9 bases outside the gene matches. Germline CDR1 is SGHRS and CDR2 is YFSETQ. As regards this clone: Antigen specificity is unknown.

Sequenced by immunoSEQ multiplex PCR; TCRdb stores in-frame clones only, minus some. The table records just under 150,000 clones, roughly nine tenths of them present only once. Specimen: peripheral blood, collected 28 days after the second AZD1222 dose. The chain couples TRBV5-1 to TRBJ1-1, with 7 bases that match TRBD1. This clonotype originated in an adult who received the AZD1222 COVID-19 vaccine. CDR3 sequence: CASSPATGLAEAFF. In DNA form, the CDR3 reads TGCGCCAGCAGCCCAGCGACAGGGTTGGCTGAAGCTTTCTTT. Supplemented by reference TRBV5-1 and TRBJ1-1, the full variable domain reads KAGVTQTPRYLIKTRGQQVTLSCSPISGHRSVSWYQQTPGQGLQFLFEYFSETQRNKGNFPGRFSGRQFSNSRSEMNVSTLELGDSALYLCASSPATGLAEAFFGQGTRLTVV.